This TCR beta chain was profiled in a study of cytomegalovirus exposure and HLA in healthy donors. Across the whole study: A prior analysis found about 120 million unique TCR beta sequences from approximately 200 million T cells. Study-level points and caveats: A previous analysis found most TCR beta V segments productive roughly 87% or roughly 30% of the time. CMV serostatus was the sole immune exposure information available. Accurate predictions that matched the HLA-A and HLA-B alleles of most subjects were reportedly made from TCR beta sequences.

Details on this clone: What it binds is unknown.

Looked up from germline, CDR1 is SGHNT and CDR2 is YYREEE (reference sequence). The V end was cut by 4 bases, the J end by 5 bases, with 20 bases between. This CDR3 contains 16 residues. PCR amplification relied on 60 Vbeta primers (plus 13 Jbeta primers). This table comes from immunoSEQ multiplex PCR, and its TCRdb copy is limited to in-frame clones, with some not included. The data contain under 150,000 clones, 80% to 85% of them singletons. The origin of this receptor is a young man in good health and CMV-seronegative. The chain carries TRBV5-4 and TRBJ2-3; D may be TRBD1 (6 bases). Material: PBMCs. CDR3 sequence reads: CASSKPALQGVDTQYF. The CDR3 DNA sequence: TGTGCCAGCAGCAAACCGGCCTTACAGGGTGTAGATACGCAGTATTTT.